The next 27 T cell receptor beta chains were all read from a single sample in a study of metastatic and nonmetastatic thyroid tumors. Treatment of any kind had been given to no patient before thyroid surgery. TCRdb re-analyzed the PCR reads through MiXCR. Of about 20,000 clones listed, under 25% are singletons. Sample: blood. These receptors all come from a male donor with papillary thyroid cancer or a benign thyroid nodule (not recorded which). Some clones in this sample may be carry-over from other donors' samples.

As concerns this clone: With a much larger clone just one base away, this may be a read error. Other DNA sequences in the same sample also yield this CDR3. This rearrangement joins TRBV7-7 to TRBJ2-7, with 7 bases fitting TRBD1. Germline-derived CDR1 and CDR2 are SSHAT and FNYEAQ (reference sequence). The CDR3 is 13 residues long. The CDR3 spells CASSSYRGYEQYF. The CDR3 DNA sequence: TGTGCTAGCAGCTCCTACAGGGGCTACGAGCAGTATTTC.

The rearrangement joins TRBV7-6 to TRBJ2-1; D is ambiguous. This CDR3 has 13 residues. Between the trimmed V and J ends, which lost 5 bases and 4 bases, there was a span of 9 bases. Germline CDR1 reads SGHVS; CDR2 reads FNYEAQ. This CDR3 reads CASSKNVYNEQFF. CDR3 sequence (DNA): TGTGCCAGCAGCAAAAACGTTTACAATGAGCAGTTCTTC.

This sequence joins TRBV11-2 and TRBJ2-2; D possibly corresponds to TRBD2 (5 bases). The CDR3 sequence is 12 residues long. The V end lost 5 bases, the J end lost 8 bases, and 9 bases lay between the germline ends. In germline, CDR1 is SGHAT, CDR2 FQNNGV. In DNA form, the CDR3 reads TGTGCCAGCAGCCCCACGGGGGGGGAGCTGTTTTTT. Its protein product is CASSPTGGELFF.

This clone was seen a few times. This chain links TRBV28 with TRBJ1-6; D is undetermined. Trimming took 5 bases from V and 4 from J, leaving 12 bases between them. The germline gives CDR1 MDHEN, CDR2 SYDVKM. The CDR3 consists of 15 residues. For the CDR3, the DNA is TGTGCCAGCAGTACTACCCCTGTTTATAATTCACCCCTCCACTTT. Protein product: CASSTTPVYNSPLHF.

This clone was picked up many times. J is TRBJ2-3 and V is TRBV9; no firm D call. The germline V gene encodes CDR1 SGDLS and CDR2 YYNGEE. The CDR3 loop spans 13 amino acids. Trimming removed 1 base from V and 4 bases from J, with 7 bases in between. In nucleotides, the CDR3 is TGTGCCAGCAGCGTAATACAGTCAGATACGCAGTATTTT. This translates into CASSVIQSDTQYF.

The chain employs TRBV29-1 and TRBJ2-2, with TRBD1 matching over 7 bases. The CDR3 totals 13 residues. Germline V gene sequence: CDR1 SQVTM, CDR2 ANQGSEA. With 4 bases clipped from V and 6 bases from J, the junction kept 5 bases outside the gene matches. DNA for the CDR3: TGCAGCGTTGGACAGGGAGAAGCCGGGGAGCTGTTTTTT. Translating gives CSVGQGEAGELFF.

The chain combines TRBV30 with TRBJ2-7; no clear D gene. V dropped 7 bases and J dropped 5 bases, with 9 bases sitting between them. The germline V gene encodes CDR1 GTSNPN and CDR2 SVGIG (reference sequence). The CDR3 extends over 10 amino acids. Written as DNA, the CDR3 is TGTGCCTACCGTCTGGACGAGCAGTACTTC. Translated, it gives CAYRLDEQYF.

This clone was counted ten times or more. CDR3 nucleotide sequence: TGTGCCATCAGTAAGGCGTTGAATCAGCCCCAGCATTTT. Translated: CAISKALNQPQHF. The chain links TRBV10-3 to TRBJ1-5; D uncertain. V was pared by 5 bases and J by 4 bases, with 9 bases between. Germline CDR1 ENHRY, CDR2 SYGVKD. This CDR3 contains 13 residues.

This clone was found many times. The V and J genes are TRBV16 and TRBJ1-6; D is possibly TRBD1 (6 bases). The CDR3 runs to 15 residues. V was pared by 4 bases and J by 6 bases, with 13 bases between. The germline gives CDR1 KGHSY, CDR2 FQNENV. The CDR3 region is CASSPEGGLNSPLHF. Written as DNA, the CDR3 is TGTGCCAGCAGCCCCGAAGGGGGACTTAATTCACCCCTCCACTTT.

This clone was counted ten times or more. The DNA of the CDR3 is TGTGCCAGCAGCCAATGGGCTAGGAGCCCCGATACGCAGTATTTT. Its translation is CASSQWARSPDTQYF. The rearrangement uses TRBV9 and TRBJ2-3; the D is unclear. The CDR3 loop spans 15 amino acids. CDR1 and CDR2 (germline): SGDLS, YYNGEE. Trimming removed 4 bases from V and 6 bases from J, with 18 bases in between.

CDR3 nucleotides: TGTGCCACCAGCCCGGGGGAAACTGAAGCTTTCTTT. This gives the protein CATSPGETEAFF. The chain has TRBV24-1 and TRBJ1-1; the D gene is possibly TRBD1 (5 bases). Trimming left V 7 bases short and J 5 bases short, with 10 bases between. Germline lookup yields CDR1 KGHDR and CDR2 SFDVKD. This CDR3 is built from 12 residues.

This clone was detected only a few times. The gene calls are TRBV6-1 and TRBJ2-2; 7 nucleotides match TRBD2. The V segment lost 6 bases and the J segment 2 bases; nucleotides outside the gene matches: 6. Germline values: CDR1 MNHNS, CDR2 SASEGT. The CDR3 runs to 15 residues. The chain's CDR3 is CASSRSGLNTGELFF. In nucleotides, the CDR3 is TGTGCCAGCAGCCGCTCGGGACTAAACACCGGGGAGCTGTTTTTT.

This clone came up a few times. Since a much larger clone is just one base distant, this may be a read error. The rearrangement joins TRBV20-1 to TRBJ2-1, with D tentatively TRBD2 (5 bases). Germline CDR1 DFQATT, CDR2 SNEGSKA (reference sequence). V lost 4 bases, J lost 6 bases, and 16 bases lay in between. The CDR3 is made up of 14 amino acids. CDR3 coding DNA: TGCAGTGCTACCGGGATTAGCGTGTCCAATGAGCAGTTCTTC. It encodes CSATGISVSNEQFF.

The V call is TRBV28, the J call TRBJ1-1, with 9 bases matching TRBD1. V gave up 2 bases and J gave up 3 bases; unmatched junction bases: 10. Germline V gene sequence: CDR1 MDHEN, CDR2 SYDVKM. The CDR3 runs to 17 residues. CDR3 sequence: CASSLLTGTGQDTEAFF. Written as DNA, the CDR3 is TGTGCCAGCAGTTTACTTACCGGGACAGGGCAGGACACTGAAGCTTTCTTT.

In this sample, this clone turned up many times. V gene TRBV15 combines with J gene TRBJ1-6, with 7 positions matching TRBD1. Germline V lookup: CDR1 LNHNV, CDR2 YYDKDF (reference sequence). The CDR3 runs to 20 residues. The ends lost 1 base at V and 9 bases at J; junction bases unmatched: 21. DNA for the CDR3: TGTGCCACCAGCAGAGCCCGGGGAGGGGGCACCACAATCGGATTTTCACCCCTCCACTTT. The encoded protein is CATSRARGGGTTIGFSPLHF.

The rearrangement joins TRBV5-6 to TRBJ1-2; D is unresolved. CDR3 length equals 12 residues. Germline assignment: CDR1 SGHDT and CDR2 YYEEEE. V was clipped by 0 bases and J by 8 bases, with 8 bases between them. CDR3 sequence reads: CASSLGLGGYTF. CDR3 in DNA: TGTGCCAGCAGCTTGGGATTGGGGGGCTACACCTTC. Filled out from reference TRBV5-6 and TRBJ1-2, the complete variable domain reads DAGVTQSPTHLIKTRGQQVTLRCSPKSGHDTVSWYQQALGQGPQFIFQYYEEEERQRGNFPDRFSGHQFPNYSSELNVNALLLGDSALYLCASSLGLGGYTFGSGTRLTVV.

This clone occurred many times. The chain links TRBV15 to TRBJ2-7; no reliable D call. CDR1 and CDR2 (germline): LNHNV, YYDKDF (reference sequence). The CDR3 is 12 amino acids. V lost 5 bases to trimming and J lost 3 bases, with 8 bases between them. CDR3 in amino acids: CATSGNNYEQYF. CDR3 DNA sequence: TGTGCCACCAGCGGTAACAACTACGAGCAGTACTTC.

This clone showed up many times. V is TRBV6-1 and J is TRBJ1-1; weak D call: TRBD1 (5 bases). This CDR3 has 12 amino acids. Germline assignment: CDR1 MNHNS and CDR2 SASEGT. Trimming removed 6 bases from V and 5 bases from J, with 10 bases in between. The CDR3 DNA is TGTGCCAGCAGCCACGGGGGGACTGAAGCTTTCTTT. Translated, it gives CASSHGGTEAFF.

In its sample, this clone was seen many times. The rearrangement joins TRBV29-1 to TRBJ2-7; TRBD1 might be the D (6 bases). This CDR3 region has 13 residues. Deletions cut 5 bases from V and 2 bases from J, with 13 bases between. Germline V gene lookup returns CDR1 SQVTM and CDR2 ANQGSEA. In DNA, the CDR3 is TGCAGCGTTACAGAGGACAGAGCCTACGAGCAGTACTTC. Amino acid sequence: CSVTEDRAYEQYF.

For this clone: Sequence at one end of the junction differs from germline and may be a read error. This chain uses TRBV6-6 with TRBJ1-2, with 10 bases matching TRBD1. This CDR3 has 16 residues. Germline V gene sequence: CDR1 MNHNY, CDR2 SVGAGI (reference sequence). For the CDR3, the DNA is TGTGCCAGCGGTTACGGGACAGGGGCCTATAACTATGGCTACACCTTC. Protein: CASGYGTGAYNYGYTF.

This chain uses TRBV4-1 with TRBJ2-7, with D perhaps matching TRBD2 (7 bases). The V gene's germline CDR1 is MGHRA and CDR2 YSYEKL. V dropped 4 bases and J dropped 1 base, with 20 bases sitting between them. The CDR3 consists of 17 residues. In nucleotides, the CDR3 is TGCGCCAGCAGCCCACAAAGGTGGGGGGGCAAGTCCTACGAGCAGTACTTC. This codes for CASSPQRWGGKSYEQYF.

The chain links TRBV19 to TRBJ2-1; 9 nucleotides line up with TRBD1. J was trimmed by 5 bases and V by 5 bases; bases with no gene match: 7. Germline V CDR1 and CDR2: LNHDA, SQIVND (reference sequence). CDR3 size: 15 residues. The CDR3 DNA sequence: TGTGCCAGTAGTGCGGACAGGGGATTCCACAATGAGCAGTTCTTC. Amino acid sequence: CASSADRGFHNEQFF.

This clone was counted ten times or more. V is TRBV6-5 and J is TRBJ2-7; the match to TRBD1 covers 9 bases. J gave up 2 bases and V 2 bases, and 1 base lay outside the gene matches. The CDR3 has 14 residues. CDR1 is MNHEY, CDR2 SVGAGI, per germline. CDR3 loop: CASSYGDRAYEQYF. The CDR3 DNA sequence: TGTGCCAGCAGTTACGGGGACAGGGCCTACGAGCAGTACTTC.

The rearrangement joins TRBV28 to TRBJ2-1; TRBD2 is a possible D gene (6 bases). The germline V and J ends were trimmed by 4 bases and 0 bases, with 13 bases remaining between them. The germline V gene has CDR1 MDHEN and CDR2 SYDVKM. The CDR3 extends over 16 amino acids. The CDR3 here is CASSSSSSDSYNEQFF. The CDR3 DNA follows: TGTGCCAGCAGTTCCTCCTCTAGCGACTCCTACAATGAGCAGTTCTTC.

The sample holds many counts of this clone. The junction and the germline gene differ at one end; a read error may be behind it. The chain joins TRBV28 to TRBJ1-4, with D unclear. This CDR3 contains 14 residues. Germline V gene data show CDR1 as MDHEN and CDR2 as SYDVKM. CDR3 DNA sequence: TGTGCCAGCAGTTTACAAGCAACTCATGAAAAACTGTTTTTT. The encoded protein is CASSLQATHEKLFF.

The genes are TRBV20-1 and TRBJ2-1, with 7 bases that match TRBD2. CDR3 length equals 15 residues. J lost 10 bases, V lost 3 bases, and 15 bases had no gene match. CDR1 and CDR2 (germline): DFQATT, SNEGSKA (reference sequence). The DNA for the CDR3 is TGCAGTGCTAGTAGAGGGTACACTCGGGGGGACGAGCAGTTCTTC. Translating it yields CSASRGYTRGDEQFF.

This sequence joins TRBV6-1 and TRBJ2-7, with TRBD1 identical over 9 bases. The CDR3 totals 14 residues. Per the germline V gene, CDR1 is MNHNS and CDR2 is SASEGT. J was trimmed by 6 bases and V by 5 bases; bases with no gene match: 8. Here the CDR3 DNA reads TGTGCCAGCAGTAGGGACAGGGCTCGGTTCGAGCAGTACTTC. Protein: CASSRDRARFEQYF.